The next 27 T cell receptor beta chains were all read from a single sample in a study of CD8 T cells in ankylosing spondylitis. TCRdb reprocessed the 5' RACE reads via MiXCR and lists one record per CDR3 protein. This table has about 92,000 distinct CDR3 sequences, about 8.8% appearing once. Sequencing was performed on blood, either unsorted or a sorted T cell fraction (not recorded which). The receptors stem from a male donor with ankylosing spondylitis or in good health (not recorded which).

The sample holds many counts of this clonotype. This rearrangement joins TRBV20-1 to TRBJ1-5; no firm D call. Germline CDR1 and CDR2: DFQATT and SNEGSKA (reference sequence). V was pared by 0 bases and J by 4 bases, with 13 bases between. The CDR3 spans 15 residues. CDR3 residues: CSARDQSLPNQPQHF. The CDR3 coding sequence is TGCAGTGCTAGAGATCAGTCCCTCCCAAATCAGCCCCAGCATTTT.

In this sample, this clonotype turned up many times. The DNA for the CDR3 is TGTGCCAGCAGCTTAGCCCATAGCACAGATACGCAGTATTTT. It is translated as CASSLAHSTDTQYF. The chain has TRBV7-2 and TRBJ2-3; D is ambiguous. CDR1 is SGHTA and CDR2 is FQGNSA in the germline V gene. V gave up 0 bases and J gave up 0 bases, with 4 bases separating them. CDR3 size: 14 residues.

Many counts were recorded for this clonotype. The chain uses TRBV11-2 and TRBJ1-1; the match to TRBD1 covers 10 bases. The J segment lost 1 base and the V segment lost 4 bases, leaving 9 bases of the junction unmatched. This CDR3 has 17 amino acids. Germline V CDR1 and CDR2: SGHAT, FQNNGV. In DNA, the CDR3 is TGTGCCAGCAGCTCTCTCAAGGACAGGGGGGGGAACACTGAAGCTTTCTTT. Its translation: CASSSLKDRGGNTEAFF.

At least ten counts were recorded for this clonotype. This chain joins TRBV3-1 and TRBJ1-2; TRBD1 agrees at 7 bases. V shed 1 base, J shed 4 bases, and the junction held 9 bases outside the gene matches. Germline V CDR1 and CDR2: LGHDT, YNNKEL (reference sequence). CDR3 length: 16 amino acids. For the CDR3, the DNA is TGTGCCAGCAGCCAAGCGGGGACAGAGACCCTCTATGGCTACACCTTC. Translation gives CASSQAGTETLYGYTF.

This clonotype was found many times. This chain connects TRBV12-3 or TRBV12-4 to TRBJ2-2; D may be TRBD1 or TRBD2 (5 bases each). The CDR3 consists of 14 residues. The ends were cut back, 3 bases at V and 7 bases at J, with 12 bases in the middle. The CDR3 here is CASSFTRAGGELFF. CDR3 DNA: TGTGCCAGCAGTTTCACCAGGGCGGGCGGGGAGCTGTTTTTT.

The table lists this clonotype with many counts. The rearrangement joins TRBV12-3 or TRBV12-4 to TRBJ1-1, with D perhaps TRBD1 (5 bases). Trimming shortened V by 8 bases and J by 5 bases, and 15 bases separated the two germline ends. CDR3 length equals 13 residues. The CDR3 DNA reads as TGTGCCAGCGTCCTAGGGGTTGGTACTGAAGCTTTCTTT. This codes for CASVLGVGTEAFF.

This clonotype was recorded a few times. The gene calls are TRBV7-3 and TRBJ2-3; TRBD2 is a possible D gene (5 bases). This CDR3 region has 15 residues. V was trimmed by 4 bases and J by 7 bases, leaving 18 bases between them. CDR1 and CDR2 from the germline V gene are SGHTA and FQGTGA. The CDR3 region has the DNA TGTGCCAGCAGCTCTAGCTCGGCTACATCCTATACGCAGTATTTT. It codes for CASSSSSATSYTQYF. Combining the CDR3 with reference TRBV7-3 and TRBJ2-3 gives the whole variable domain GAGVSQTPSNKVTEKGKYVELRCDPISGHTALYWYRQSLGQGPEFLIYFQGTGAADDSGLPNDRFFAVRPEGSVSTLKIQRTERGDSAVYLCASSSSSATSYTQYFGPGTRLTVL.

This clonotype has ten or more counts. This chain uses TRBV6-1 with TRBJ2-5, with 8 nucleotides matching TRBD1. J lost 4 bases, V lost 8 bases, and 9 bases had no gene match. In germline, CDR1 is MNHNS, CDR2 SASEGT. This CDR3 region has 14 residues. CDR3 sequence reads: CASGAGGQRETQYF. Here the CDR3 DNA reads TGTGCCAGCGGAGCAGGGGGCCAGAGAGAGACCCAGTACTTC.

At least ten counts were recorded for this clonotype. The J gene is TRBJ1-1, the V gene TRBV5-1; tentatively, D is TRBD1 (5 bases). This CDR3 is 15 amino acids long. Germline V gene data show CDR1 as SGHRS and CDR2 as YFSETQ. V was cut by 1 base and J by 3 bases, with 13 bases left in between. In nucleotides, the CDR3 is TGCGCCAGCAGCTTGTCGGGTGGGACGGACACTGAAGCTTTCTTT. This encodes CASSLSGGTDTEAFF.

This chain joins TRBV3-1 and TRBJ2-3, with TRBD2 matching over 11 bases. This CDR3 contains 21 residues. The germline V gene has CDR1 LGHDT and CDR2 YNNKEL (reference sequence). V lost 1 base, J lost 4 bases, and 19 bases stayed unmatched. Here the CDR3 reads CASSQAVGASGGTLSADTQYF. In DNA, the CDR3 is TGTGCCAGCAGCCAAGCCGTTGGGGCTAGCGGGGGGACGTTGTCGGCAGATACGCAGTATTTT.

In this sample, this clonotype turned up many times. The CDR3 DNA sequence: TGTGCCAGCAGTTTAAAGGGATTCGACTATGGCTACACCTTC. Translation: CASSLKGFDYGYTF. The chain uses TRBV27 and TRBJ1-2; the D is unclear. Trimming cost V 2 bases and J 3 bases, with 10 bases left between them. The germline CDR1 and CDR2 sequences are MNHEY and SMNVEV (reference sequence). The CDR3 sequence is 14 residues long.

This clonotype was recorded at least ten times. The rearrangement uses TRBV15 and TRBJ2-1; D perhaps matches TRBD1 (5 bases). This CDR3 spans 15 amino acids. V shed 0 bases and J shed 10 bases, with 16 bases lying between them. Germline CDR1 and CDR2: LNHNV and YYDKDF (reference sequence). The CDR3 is CATSRDQGGTSEQFF. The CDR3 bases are TGTGCCACCAGCAGAGATCAGGGTGGTACAAGCGAGCAGTTCTTC.

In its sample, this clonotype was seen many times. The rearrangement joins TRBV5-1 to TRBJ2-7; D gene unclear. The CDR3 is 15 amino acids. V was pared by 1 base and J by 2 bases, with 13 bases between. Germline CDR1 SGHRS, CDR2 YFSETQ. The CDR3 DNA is TGCGCCAGCAGCTTGAACCCCGACCCGACCTACGAGCAGTACTTC. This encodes CASSLNPDPTYEQYF.

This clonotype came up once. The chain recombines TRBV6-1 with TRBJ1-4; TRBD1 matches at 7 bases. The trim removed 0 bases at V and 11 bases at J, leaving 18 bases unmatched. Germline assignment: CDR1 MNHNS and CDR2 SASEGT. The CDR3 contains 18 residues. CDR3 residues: CASSEARVDRDSVGKLFF. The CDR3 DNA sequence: TGTGCCAGCAGTGAAGCGAGGGTCGACAGGGATAGTGTGGGGAAACTGTTTTTT.

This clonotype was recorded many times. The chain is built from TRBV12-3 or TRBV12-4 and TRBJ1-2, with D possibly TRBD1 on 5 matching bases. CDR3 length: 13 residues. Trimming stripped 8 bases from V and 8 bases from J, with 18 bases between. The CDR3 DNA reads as TGTGCCAGCTCATCGCCCGGGGCGTACGGCTACACCTTC. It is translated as CASSSPGAYGYTF.

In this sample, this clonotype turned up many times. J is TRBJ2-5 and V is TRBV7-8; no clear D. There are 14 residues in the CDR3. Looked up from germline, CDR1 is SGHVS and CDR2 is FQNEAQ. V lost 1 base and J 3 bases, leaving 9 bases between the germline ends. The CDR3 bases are TGTGCCAGCAGCTTAGACCCAGCTGAAGAGACCCAGTACTTC. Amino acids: CASSLDPAEETQYF. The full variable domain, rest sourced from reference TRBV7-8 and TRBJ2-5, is GAGVSQSPRYKVAKRGQDVALRCDPISGHVSLFWYQQALGQGPEFLTYFQNEAQLDKSGLPSDRFFAERPEGSVSTLKIQRTQQEDSAVYLCASSLDPAEETQYFGPGTRLLVL.

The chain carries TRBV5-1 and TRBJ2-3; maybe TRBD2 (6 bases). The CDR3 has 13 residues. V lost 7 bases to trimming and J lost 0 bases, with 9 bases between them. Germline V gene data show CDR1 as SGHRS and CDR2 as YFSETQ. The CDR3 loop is CASLGGSTDTQYF. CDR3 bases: TGCGCCAGCCTGGGGGGAAGCACAGATACGCAGTATTTT. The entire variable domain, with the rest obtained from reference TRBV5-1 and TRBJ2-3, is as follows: KAGVTQTPRYLIKTRGQQVTLSCSPISGHRSVSWYQQTPGQGLQFLFEYFSETQRNKGNFPGRFSGRQFSNSRSEMNVSTLELGDSALYLCASLGGSTDTQYFGPGTRLTVL.

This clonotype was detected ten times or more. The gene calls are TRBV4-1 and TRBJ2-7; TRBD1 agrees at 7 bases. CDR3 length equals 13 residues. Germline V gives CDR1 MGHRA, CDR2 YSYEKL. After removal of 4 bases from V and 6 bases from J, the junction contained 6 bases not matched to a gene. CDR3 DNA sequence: TGCGCCAGCAGCCCTGGGACAGTAGCCGAGCAGTACTTC. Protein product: CASSPGTVAEQYF.

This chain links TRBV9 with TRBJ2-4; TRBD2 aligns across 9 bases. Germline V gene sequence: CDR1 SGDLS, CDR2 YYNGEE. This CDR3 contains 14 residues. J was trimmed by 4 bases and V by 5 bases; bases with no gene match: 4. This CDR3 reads CASRGLAGKNIQYF. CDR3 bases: TGTGCCAGCAGGGGGCTAGCGGGGAAAAACATTCAGTACTTC.

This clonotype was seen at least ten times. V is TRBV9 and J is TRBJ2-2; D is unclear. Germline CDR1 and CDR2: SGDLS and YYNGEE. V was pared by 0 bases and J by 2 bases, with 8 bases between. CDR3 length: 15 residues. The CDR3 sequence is CASSVAWRNTGELFF. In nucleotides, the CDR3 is TGTGCCAGCAGCGTAGCTTGGAGAAACACCGGGGAGCTGTTTTTT. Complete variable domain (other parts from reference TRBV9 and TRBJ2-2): DSGVTQTPKHLITATGQRVTLRCSPRSGDLSVYWYQQSLDQGLQFLIQYYNGEERAKGNILERFSAQQFPDLHSELNLSSLELGDSALYFCASSVAWRNTGELFFGEGSRLTVL.

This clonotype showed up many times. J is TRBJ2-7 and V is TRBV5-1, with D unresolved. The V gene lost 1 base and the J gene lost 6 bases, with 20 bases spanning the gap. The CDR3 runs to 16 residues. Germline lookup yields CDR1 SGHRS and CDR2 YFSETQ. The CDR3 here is CASSLYPPDNSAEQYF. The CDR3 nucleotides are TGCGCCAGCAGCTTGTACCCACCAGACAATTCAGCCGAGCAGTACTTC.

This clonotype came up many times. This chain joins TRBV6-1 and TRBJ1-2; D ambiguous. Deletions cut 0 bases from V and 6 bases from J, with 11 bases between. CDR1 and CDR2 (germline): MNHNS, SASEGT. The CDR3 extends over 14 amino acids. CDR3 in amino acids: CASSEAGRGDGYTF. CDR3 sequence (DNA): TGTGCCAGCAGTGAAGCTGGACGGGGAGATGGCTACACCTTC.

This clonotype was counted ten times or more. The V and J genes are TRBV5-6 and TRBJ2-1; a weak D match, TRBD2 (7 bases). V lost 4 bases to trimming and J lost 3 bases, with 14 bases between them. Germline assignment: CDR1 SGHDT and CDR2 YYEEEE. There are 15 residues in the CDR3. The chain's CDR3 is CASSPRGPVYNEQFF. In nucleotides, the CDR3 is TGTGCCAGCAGCCCGCGGGGGCCGGTCTACAATGAGCAGTTCTTC.

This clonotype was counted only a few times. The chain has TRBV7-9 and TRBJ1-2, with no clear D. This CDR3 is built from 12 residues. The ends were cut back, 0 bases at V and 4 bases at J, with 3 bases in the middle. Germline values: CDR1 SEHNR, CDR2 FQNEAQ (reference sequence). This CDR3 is CASSLAVYGYTF. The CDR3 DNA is TGTGCCAGCAGCTTAGCCGTCTATGGCTACACCTTC.

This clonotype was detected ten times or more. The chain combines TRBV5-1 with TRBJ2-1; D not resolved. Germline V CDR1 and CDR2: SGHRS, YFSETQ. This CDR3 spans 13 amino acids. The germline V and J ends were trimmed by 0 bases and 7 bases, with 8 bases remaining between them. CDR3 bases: TGCGCCAGCAGCTTGGTCCGTTTTAATGAGCAGTTCTTC. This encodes CASSLVRFNEQFF.

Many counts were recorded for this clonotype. The CDR3 DNA reads TGTGCCAGCAGTCCTGGACCGCGAGAGACCCAGTACTTC. Encoded protein: CASSPGPRETQYF. The V and J genes are TRBV2 and TRBJ2-5; D gene unclear. Trimming took off 5 bases at V and 4 bases at J, with 11 bases between the two ends. The CDR3 consists of 13 residues. Germline V gene data show CDR1 as SNHLY and CDR2 as FYNNEI.

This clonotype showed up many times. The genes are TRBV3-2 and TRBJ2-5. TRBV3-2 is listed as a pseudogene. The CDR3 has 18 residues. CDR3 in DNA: TGTGCCAGCAGCCTGCAACCGACGGGTGACCCAATACTGGAGACCCAGTACTTC. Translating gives CASSLQPTGDPILETQYF.